This entry lists 24 T cell receptor beta chains sequenced from one sample in a study of CD8+ T cells in alopecia areata. Treatment reported: oral pan-JAK inhibitor, 5-10 mg twice daily. It was cDNA, reverse transcribed from extracted RNA, that served as the sequencing template. Clones were read by immunoSEQ multiplex PCR, and TCRdb kept only the in-frame ones, dropping some. In the table there are tens of thousands of clones, about 45% of which are singletons. The sequenced sample was CD8+ T cells sorted from blood, obtained at approximately week 36, from a patient treated with tofacitinib. The receptors stem from a human donor with alopecia areata.

The chain carries TRBV15 and TRBJ2-7, with 11 bases identical to TRBD2. V lost 8 bases, J lost 4 bases, and 4 bases stayed unmatched. CDR3 length equals 13 residues. Germline CDR1 LNHNV, CDR2 YYDKDF (reference sequence). The CDR3 protein is CATGPSGRYEQYF. DNA of the CDR3: TGTGCCACCGGCCCTAGCGGGAGGTACGAGCAGTACTTC.

The rearrangement links TRBV5-6 to TRBJ2-3, with TRBD1 matching over 8 bases. Trimming took 4 bases from V and 0 from J; bases not matched to a gene: 4. The V gene's germline CDR1 is SGHDT and CDR2 YYEEEE. The CDR3 consists of 15 residues. Here the CDR3 reads CASSIRQGSTDTQYF. CDR3 in DNA: TGTGCCAGCAGCATAAGACAGGGGAGCACAGATACGCAGTATTTT.

This clone was seen just once. V gene TRBV6-5 combines with J gene TRBJ2-7; possibly TRBD2 for D (5 bases). Germline V lookup: CDR1 MNHEY, CDR2 SVGAGI. The CDR3 has 14 amino acids. V dropped 6 bases and J dropped 3 bases, with 15 bases sitting between them. The CDR3 DNA reads as TGTGCCAGCAGCCAAGATATTCGGGACTACGAGCAGTACTTC. This encodes CASSQDIRDYEQYF.

This clone has a handful of counts. The chain has TRBV29-1 and TRBJ2-7; the match to TRBD2 covers 13 bases. V gave up 6 bases and J gave up 6 bases; unmatched junction bases: 8. CDR1 is SQVTM and CDR2 is ANQGSEA in the germline V gene. This CDR3 region has 14 residues. CDR3 sequence (DNA): TGCAGCGTCGCCGGACTAGCGGGAGTAGGCGAGCAGTACTTC. Amino acid sequence: CSVAGLAGVGEQYF.

The V gene is TRBV29-1, the J gene TRBJ2-1; 10 bases are shared with TRBD1. CDR3 length: 15 residues. Germline CDR1 reads SQVTM; CDR2 reads ANQGSEA. V lost 0 bases and J lost 8; bases outside the gene matches: 7. For the CDR3, the DNA is TGCAGCGTTGAAGATCTAGGACAGGGGGTTGATGAGCAGTTCTTC. It codes for CSVEDLGQGVDEQFF.

The chain recombines TRBV25-1 with TRBJ1-2, with D perhaps matching TRBD1 (6 bases). Per germline, CDR1 MGHDK and CDR2 SYGVNS. V was cut by 4 bases and J by 7 bases, with 13 bases left in between. The CDR3 extends over 13 amino acids. CDR3 in amino acids: CASSGRDTFGYTF. CDR3 nucleotides: TGTGCCAGCAGTGGCCGGGACACTTTTGGCTACACCTTC.

The chain has TRBV9 and TRBJ1-1, with 8 bases aligning to TRBD1. CDR1 is SGDLS and CDR2 is YYNGEE in the germline V gene. The CDR3 is 13 amino acids. V shed 0 bases, J shed 11 bases, and the junction held 6 bases outside the gene matches. CDR3 region: CASSVATGAGAFF. The CDR3 DNA sequence: TGTGCCAGCAGCGTAGCGACAGGGGCAGGGGCTTTCTTT.

The chain is built from TRBV7-8 and TRBJ2-1, with TRBD1 matching over 7 bases. After removal of 6 bases from V and 8 bases from J, the junction contained 1 base not matched to a gene. CDR3 length equals 11 residues. Looked up from germline, CDR1 is SGHVS and CDR2 is FQNEAQ. The CDR3 DNA reads TGTGCCAGCAGAGGGGGCCATGAGCAGTTCTTC. Translated, it gives CASRGGHEQFF.

The V call is TRBV27, the J call TRBJ2-2, with 7 bases that match TRBD1. The trim removed 8 bases at V and 6 bases at J, leaving 12 bases unmatched. Germline values: CDR1 MNHEY, CDR2 SMNVEV (reference sequence). The CDR3 length is 15 residues. CDR3 region: CASHPLPQGAGELFF. In DNA form, the CDR3 reads TGTGCCAGCCACCCTCTCCCCCAGGGGGCCGGGGAGCTGTTTTTT.

V gene TRBV29-1 combines with J gene TRBJ1-1; D is uncertain. CDR1 SQVTM and CDR2 ANQGSEA come from the germline V gene. The CDR3 has 11 residues. The V gene lost 7 bases and the J gene lost 4 bases, with 10 bases spanning the gap. The CDR3 here is CSAPKGTEAFF. DNA for the CDR3: TGCAGCGCCCCAAAGGGCACTGAAGCTTTCTTT.

J is TRBJ1-1 and V is TRBV6-5; D uncertain. The V gene's germline CDR1 is MNHEY and CDR2 SVGAGI. This CDR3 has 14 residues. The V end lost 6 bases, the J end lost 2 bases, and 13 bases lay between the germline ends. DNA of the CDR3: TGTGCCAGCAGCCCCCTCCGGGCCAACACTGAAGCTTTCTTT. Translating it yields CASSPLRANTEAFF.

CDR3 coding DNA: TGTGCCACCGCCGGTTTCTCTGGGGCCAACGTCCTGACTTTC. It specifies CATAGFSGANVLTF. The rearrangement links TRBV27 to TRBJ2-6, with D hard to call. V gave up 10 bases and J gave up 0 bases, with 10 bases separating them. This CDR3 region has 14 residues. CDR1 and CDR2 (germline): MNHEY, SMNVEV (reference sequence).

The CDR3 protein is CAWSMTGQGEYF. DNA of the CDR3: TGTGCCTGGAGTATGACGGGACAGGGGGAGTACTTC. This chain links TRBV30 with TRBJ2-5; 11 bases align to TRBD1. There are 12 residues in the CDR3. V lost 2 bases to trimming and J lost 12 bases; unmatched junction nucleotides: 5. Germline CDR1 and CDR2: GTSNPN and SVGIG (reference sequence).

The genes are TRBV27 and TRBJ2-3; D is unclear. The CDR3 has 13 residues. Germline values: CDR1 MNHEY, CDR2 SMNVEV (reference sequence). V was trimmed by 0 bases and J by 1 base, leaving 2 bases between them. Here the CDR3 reads CASSLSGTDTQYF. CDR3 sequence (DNA): TGTGCCAGCAGTTTATCGGGCACAGATACGCAGTATTTT.

A few counts support this clone. The J gene is TRBJ1-3, the V gene TRBV9; 8 bases fit TRBD1. The V and J ends lost 2 bases and 3 bases, in that order; junction bases with no gene match: 7. The germline CDR1 and CDR2 sequences are SGDLS and YYNGEE. This CDR3 spans 16 amino acids. CDR3 sequence reads: CASSVQTGDGGNTIYF. CDR3 DNA: TGTGCCAGCAGCGTCCAGACAGGGGATGGTGGAAACACCATATATTTT.

The V and J genes are TRBV7-9 and TRBJ2-1, with D tentatively TRBD2 (6 bases). V was pared by 1 base and J by 2 bases, with 9 bases between. The CDR3 spans 15 residues. Germline V gene data show CDR1 as SEHNR and CDR2 as FQNEAQ (reference sequence). The DNA for the CDR3 is TGTGCCAGCAGCTTAGGCGGGAATCCCTACAATGAGCAGTTCTTC. Protein: CASSLGGNPYNEQFF.

This clone turned up a few times. V is TRBV5-6 and J is TRBJ2-2; D might be TRBD1 or TRBD2, each matching 5 bases. The germline gives CDR1 SGHDT, CDR2 YYEEEE. V lost 1 base and J 3 bases, leaving 10 bases between the germline ends. This CDR3 comprises 15 residues. The CDR3 DNA reads TGTGCCAGCAGCTTGTCAGGGCGGGACACCGGGGAGCTGTTTTTT. Its translation is CASSLSGRDTGELFF.

The chain employs TRBV13 and TRBJ1-4; the D gene is possibly TRBD1 (5 bases). The V end lost 4 bases, the J end lost 8 bases, and 11 bases lay between the germline ends. Germline-derived CDR1 and CDR2 are PRHDT and FYEKMQ (reference sequence). This CDR3 region has 13 residues. Here the CDR3 DNA reads TGTGCCAGCAGCTCCGGGACTCCCGAAAAACTGTTTTTT. This sequence encodes CASSSGTPEKLFF.

This chain uses TRBV6-6 with TRBJ1-1; possible D gene TRBD1, 5 bases. CDR1 and CDR2 (germline): MNHNY, SVGAGI (reference sequence). Trimming took 5 bases from V and 4 from J, leaving 20 bases between them. The CDR3 is 16 residues long. The CDR3 DNA follows: TGTGCCAGCAGTCCTTTGGATGACAGTCGGAGCACTGAAGCTTTCTTT. It specifies CASSPLDDSRSTEAFF.

The V gene is TRBV27, the J gene TRBJ1-2; D may be TRBD1 (5 bases). Germline V gene lookup returns CDR1 MNHEY and CDR2 SMNVEV (reference sequence). The CDR3 sequence is 15 residues long. V was shortened by 4 bases and J by 6 bases, with 18 bases between the two germline ends. CDR3 in amino acids: CASSYKRGRDDGYTF. The CDR3 DNA reads TGTGCCAGCAGTTACAAACGGGGTAGGGACGATGGCTACACCTTC.

The V gene is TRBV27, the J gene TRBJ2-7; D gene unclear. Trimming took off 1 base at V and 5 bases at J, with 6 bases between the two ends. This CDR3 region has 12 residues. Per germline, CDR1 MNHEY and CDR2 SMNVEV (reference sequence). The CDR3 nucleotides read TGTGCCAGCAGTTTATATGGAAACGAGCAGTACTTC. Protein product: CASSLYGNEQYF.

The rearrangement uses TRBV7-3 and TRBJ1-1, with a tentative D call TRBD1 (5 bases). The V and J ends lost 5 bases and 6 bases respectively, with 19 bases between them. The CDR3 consists of 15 residues. The V gene's germline CDR1 is SGHTA and CDR2 FQGTGA. The CDR3 DNA follows: TGTGCCAGCAGCGCCGATGGGGGGTCATCGGCTGAAGCTTTCTTT. This sequence encodes CASSADGGSSAEAFF.

V usage is TRBV2 and J usage is TRBJ2-1; 8 bases are a match to TRBD1. Germline V CDR1 and CDR2: SNHLY, FYNNEI. The CDR3 is 16 residues long. Trimming cost V 4 bases and J 7 bases; bases outside gene matches: 12. CDR3 sequence (DNA): TGTGCCAGCAGTGTCATTAGAACAGGGGGTCGAAATGAGCAGTTCTTC. The encoded protein is CASSVIRTGGRNEQFF.

This clone was counted between two and nine times. The chain recombines TRBV29-1 with TRBJ2-1, with TRBD2 identical over 14 bases. The CDR3 covers 16 residues. Germline CDR1 reads SQVTM; CDR2 reads ANQGSEA. The ends lost 1 base at V and 9 bases at J; junction bases unmatched: 8. The CDR3 spells CSVEGKGLAGAIEQFF. CDR3 bases: TGCAGCGTTGAAGGAAAGGGACTAGCGGGAGCGATTGAGCAGTTCTTC.